Each of the 9 T cell receptor beta chains below was sequenced from the same sample in a study of cytomegalovirus exposure and HLA in healthy donors. The primer mix had 60 Vbeta and 13 Jbeta primers. Sequencing was performed with immunoSEQ multiplex PCR; in TCRdb, only in-frame clones are kept and a portion is missing. The sample consists of tens of thousands of clones, approximately 76% of them appearing once. The specimen was PBMCs. These receptors were taken from a man aged 45-65 years in good health and CMV-seronegative.

This chain joins TRBV19 and TRBJ2-5; D unclear. Germline V gene data show CDR1 as LNHDA and CDR2 as SQIVND (reference sequence). This CDR3 is 14 amino acids long. Trimming removed 6 bases at V and 2 bases at J, with 13 bases between. CDR3 DNA: TGTGCCAGTAGGGGCTGGGCACCACAAGAGACCCAGTACTTC. Translated, it gives CASRGWAPQETQYF.

V is TRBV5-6 and J is TRBJ2-5, with 8 bases matching TRBD2. Germline assignment: CDR1 SGHDT and CDR2 YYEEEE. The V gene end was trimmed by 1 base and the J gene end by 1 base; junction bases not matched to a gene: 3. CDR3 length equals 15 residues. The CDR3 sequence is CASSLLLAAQETQYF. In nucleotides, the CDR3 is TGTGCCAGCAGCTTGTTACTAGCGGCCCAAGAGACCCAGTACTTC.

The chain is built from TRBV27 and TRBJ1-4; no reliable D call. This CDR3 region has 15 residues. Trimming pared 7 bases from V and 2 bases from J, leaving 14 bases between. The V gene's germline CDR1 is MNHEY and CDR2 SMNVEV (reference sequence). DNA of the CDR3: TGTGCCAGCACCCAGAGCGTGGCGACTAATGAAAAACTGTTTTTT. It is translated as CASTQSVATNEKLFF.

This chain links TRBV2 with TRBJ2-1, with D unresolved. This CDR3 spans 14 amino acids. Germline V gene data show CDR1 as SNHLY and CDR2 as FYNNEI. V dropped 2 bases and J dropped 4 bases, with 9 bases sitting between them. CDR3 nucleotides: TGTGCCAGCAGTGAATGGGTGGAGTACAATGAGCAGTTCTTC. This encodes CASSEWVEYNEQFF.

The chain is built from TRBV6-5 and TRBJ1-2, with 7 bases lining up with TRBD1. CDR3 length: 15 amino acids. V lost 6 bases to trimming and J lost 1 base; unmatched junction nucleotides: 8. Looked up from germline, CDR1 is MNHEY and CDR2 is SVGAGI. The CDR3 is CASSARDRINYGYTF. The CDR3 DNA sequence: TGTGCCAGCAGCGCCAGGGACAGAATTAACTATGGCTACACCTTC.

This clone has only a few counts. The gene calls are TRBV6-5 and TRBJ1-1; tentatively, D is TRBD1 (5 bases). V lost 8 bases and J 3 bases, leaving 16 bases between the germline ends. This CDR3 is built from 14 residues. Germline V gene data show CDR1 as MNHEY and CDR2 as SVGAGI. The chain's CDR3 is CASFEGRRDTEAFF. Here the CDR3 DNA reads TGTGCCAGCTTCGAGGGGAGGCGGGACACTGAAGCTTTCTTT.

V usage is TRBV30 and J usage is TRBJ1-3; TRBD1 aligns across 8 bases. CDR1 is GTSNPN, CDR2 SVGIG, per germline (reference sequence). This CDR3 comprises 15 residues. The junction had 6 bases not matched to a gene; V was cut back by 3 bases and J by 2 bases. CDR3 sequence (DNA): TGTGCCTGGAGAGGTTCAGGGGGCGCTGGAAACACCATATATTTT. Its protein product is CAWRGSGGAGNTIYF.

This rearrangement joins TRBV6-5 to TRBJ1-2; D possibly corresponds to TRBD1 (6 bases). CDR1 and CDR2 from the germline V gene are MNHEY and SVGAGI. Trimming took 4 bases from V and 5 from J, leaving 17 bases between them. This CDR3 region has 15 residues. The CDR3 DNA sequence: TGTGCCAGCAGTTCCGGGACACCGGCGGCATATGGCTACACCTTC. Translated: CASSSGTPAAYGYTF.

The rearrangement uses TRBV5-1 and TRBJ1-2; D is uncertain. Germline V gene sequence: CDR1 SGHRS, CDR2 YFSETQ. Trimming shortened V by 3 bases and J by 6 bases, and 15 bases separated the two germline ends. This CDR3 comprises 14 residues. The CDR3 spells CASSSGPEVHGYTF. The DNA of the CDR3 is TGCGCCAGCAGCTCTGGACCGGAGGTACATGGCTACACCTTC. Full variable domain (rest looked up from reference TRBV5-1 and TRBJ1-2): KAGVTQTPRYLIKTRGQQVTLSCSPISGHRSVSWYQQTPGQGLQFLFEYFSETQRNKGNFPGRFSGRQFSNSRSEMNVSTLELGDSALYLCASSSGPEVHGYTFGSGTRLTVV.